The 2 T cell receptor beta chains in this list originate from one sample, sequenced in a study of blood T cell repertoires in COVID-19. The method was immunoSEQ multiplex PCR; TCRdb's version includes in-frame clones alone and lacks a portion of them. The sample carries more than 250,000 clones, more than 90% recorded once. What was sequenced was PBMCs or T cells enriched from blood (not recorded which). These TCRs come from a woman in her 30s who had recovered from COVID-19.

V and J are TRBV7-8 and TRBJ1-1; 8 bases align to TRBD1. Looked up from germline, CDR1 is SGHVS and CDR2 is FQNEAQ. The CDR3 is 15 amino acids. V lost 7 bases, J lost 1 base, and 8 bases stayed unmatched. The DNA for the CDR3 is TGTGCCAGCACCCGGGACAGGCCAGGGAACACTGAAGCTTTCTTT. The encoded protein is CASTRDRPGNTEAFF.

This rearrangement joins TRBV15 to TRBJ2-1; TRBD2 matches at 7 bases. CDR1 LNHNV and CDR2 YYDKDF come from the germline V gene (reference sequence). V was clipped by 4 bases and J by 1 base; unmatched bases: 1. The CDR3 has 14 amino acids. DNA of the CDR3: TGTGCCACCAGCAAACTAGCGTCCTACAATGAGCAGTTCTTC. It specifies CATSKLASYNEQFF. Full variable domain (outside the CDR3, taken from reference TRBV15 and TRBJ2-1): DAMVIQNPRYQVTQFGKPVTLSCSQTLNHNVMYWYQQKSSQAPKLLFHYYDKDFNNEADTPDNFQSRRPNTSFCFLDIRSPGLGDTAMYLCATSKLASYNEQFFGPGTRLTVL.